Reported below is one T cell receptor (beta chain). The antigen is unknown. This sample is part of a study of shared clonotypes between healthy human individuals. General study results and limits: Sample collection involved blood only; tissue repertoires are likely different. Sharing across four donors was seen in approximately 5.2% of naive CD4 clonotypes. Larger estimated richness was generally seen in naive subsets than in memory subsets.

Here immunoSEQ multiplex PCR was the method, and the copy in TCRdb shows in-frame clones only, minus some. The repertoire consists of about 2 million clones, with roughly 95% occurring once and the leading ten covering roughly 0.13%. This CDR3 is built from 14 residues. Germline assignment: CDR1 LNHDA and CDR2 SQIVND (reference sequence). V dropped 5 bases and J dropped 4; count of bases not matched to a gene: 7. Sequenced material: naive CD4+ T cells sorted from blood. Regarding subset: CD45RA+ positively selected. The rearrangement links TRBV19 to TRBJ1-1; TRBD1 agrees at 7 bases. This receptor was identified in a man aged 18 to 30 in good health. The CDR3 DNA sequence: TGTGCCAGTAGTGCCGGACAGGTTGGCACTGAAGCTTTCTTT. Its protein is CASSAGQVGTEAFF.